These 25 T cell receptor beta chains came from one sample sequenced in a study of blood T cell repertoires in COVID-19. Assay: immunoSEQ multiplex PCR; the TCRdb copy retains only in-frame clones and omits some. The table records some 310,000 clones, about 90% of them present only once. The material sequenced was peripheral blood. Receptors were obtained from a woman in her twenties or thirties with COVID-19, enrolled during active disease.

This chain joins TRBV6-1 and TRBJ1-2; 7 bases are a match to TRBD1. This CDR3 has 13 amino acids. In germline, CDR1 is MNHNS, CDR2 SASEGT. Germline trimming cut 3 bases from V and 4 bases from J; bases unmatched to any gene: 2. CDR3 bases: TGTGCCAGCAGTGATGACAGGGTCTATGGCTACACCTTC. Translating it yields CASSDDRVYGYTF.

The genes are TRBV28 and TRBJ1-2; possibly TRBD1 for D (6 bases). Germline CDR1 and CDR2: MDHEN and SYDVKM. The CDR3 contains 13 residues. V was trimmed by 6 bases and J by 4 bases, leaving 12 bases between them. CDR3 loop: CASRSTGFYGYTF. CDR3 in DNA: TGTGCCAGCAGATCGACAGGTTTCTATGGCTACACCTTC.

This chain links TRBV9 with TRBJ2-2, with TRBD2 matching over 9 bases. Per the germline V gene, CDR1 is SGDLS and CDR2 is YYNGEE. V shed 6 bases, J shed 3 bases, and the junction held 3 bases outside the gene matches. CDR3 size: 14 residues. Written as DNA, the CDR3 is TGTGCCAGCACCCGGACTAGCGACACCGGGGAGCTGTTTTTT. Translation: CASTRTSDTGELFF.

The chain couples TRBV30 to TRBJ2-3; perhaps TRBD2 as D (5 bases). CDR1 is GTSNPN, CDR2 SVGIG, per germline (reference sequence). This CDR3 is built from 14 residues. V was clipped by 4 bases and J by 0 bases, with 11 bases between them. The CDR3 DNA is TGTGCCTGGATCTCCCGGACTAGCACAGATACGCAGTATTTT. Translating gives CAWISRTSTDTQYF.

The chain joins TRBV30 to TRBJ2-7, with 9 bases that match TRBD2. With 1 base clipped from V and 3 bases from J, the junction kept 7 bases outside the gene matches. Germline values: CDR1 GTSNPN, CDR2 SVGIG (reference sequence). This CDR3 is 15 amino acids long. The CDR3 loop is CAWSGVAGAIYEQYF. The CDR3, as DNA: TGTGCCTGGAGTGGGGTAGCGGGAGCAATCTACGAGCAGTACTTC.

The rearrangement joins TRBV27 to TRBJ2-2; 7 bases line up with TRBD1. Germline CDR1 reads MNHEY; CDR2 reads SMNVEV (reference sequence). After removal of 5 bases from V and 6 bases from J, the junction contained 3 bases not matched to a gene. This CDR3 contains 13 residues. The CDR3 loop is CASSPTGPGELFF. CDR3 DNA sequence: TGTGCCAGCAGTCCGACAGGGCCCGGGGAGCTGTTTTTT.

The J gene is TRBJ1-5, the V gene TRBV19, with 8 bases identical to TRBD1. J was trimmed by 6 bases and V by 3 bases; bases with no gene match: 4. Germline CDR1 LNHDA, CDR2 SQIVND (reference sequence). The CDR3 runs to 14 residues. This CDR3 is CASSMDREGQPQHF. The CDR3 DNA sequence: TGTGCCAGTAGTATGGACAGGGAGGGTCAGCCCCAGCATTTT.

The chain employs TRBV5-5 and TRBJ1-5; no reliable D call. The germline CDR1 and CDR2 sequences are SGHKS and YYEKEE (reference sequence). CDR3 size: 14 residues. V lost 2 bases, J lost 0 bases, and 6 bases lay in between. The CDR3 region has the DNA TGTGCCAGCAGCTTCGACTTTAGCAATCAGCCCCAGCATTTT. The encoded protein is CASSFDFSNQPQHF.

The V call is TRBV5-4, the J call TRBJ2-3, with D possibly TRBD1 on 6 matching bases. CDR1 is SGHNT and CDR2 is YYREEE in the germline V gene (reference sequence). This CDR3 is 14 amino acids long. Trimming removed 1 base at V and 3 bases at J, with 9 bases between. CDR3 loop: CASSLSTGTDTQYF. The CDR3 DNA sequence: TGTGCCAGCAGCTTGTCTACAGGGACAGATACGCAGTATTTT.

The chain carries TRBV10-1 and TRBJ2-1, with 11 bases fitting TRBD1. The CDR3 length is 13 residues. The trim removed 4 bases at V and 10 bases at J, leaving 3 bases unmatched. Germline lookup yields CDR1 WNHNN and CDR2 SYGVQD (reference sequence). DNA for the CDR3: TGCGCCAGCAGTGGAGGGACAGGGGGGGAGCAGTTCTTC. This gives the protein CASSGGTGGEQFF.

The V and J genes are TRBV9 and TRBJ1-3; no clear D gene. CDR1 and CDR2 (germline): SGDLS, YYNGEE. Trimming stripped 0 bases from V and 4 bases from J, with 14 bases between. The CDR3 has 16 amino acids. CDR3 coding DNA: TGTGCCAGCAGCGTAGGTTTCGCACTCTCGGGAAACACCATATATTTT. It specifies CASSVGFALSGNTIYF. Drawing the rest from reference TRBV9 and TRBJ1-3, the complete variable domain is DSGVTQTPKHLITATGQRVTLRCSPRSGDLSVYWYQQSLDQGLQFLIQYYNGEERAKGNILERFSAQQFPDLHSELNLSSLELGDSALYFCASSVGFALSGNTIYFGEGSWLTVV.

J is TRBJ2-2 and V is TRBV7-9, with D uncertain. V lost 3 bases, J lost 6 bases, and 8 bases lay in between. The CDR3 is 13 residues long. Germline assignment: CDR1 SEHNR and CDR2 FQNEAQ (reference sequence). The CDR3 protein is CASSFTNSGELFF. The CDR3 DNA follows: TGTGCCAGCAGCTTCACTAATTCCGGGGAGCTGTTTTTT.

The CDR3 region is CASSIISGQGTEAFF. The CDR3 bases are TGTGCCAGTAGTATAATATCAGGGCAGGGCACTGAAGCTTTCTTT. This rearrangement joins TRBV19 to TRBJ1-1; D is perhaps TRBD1 (5 bases). V was cut by 2 bases and J by 4 bases, with 14 bases left in between. The CDR3 is made up of 15 amino acids. CDR1 is LNHDA, CDR2 SQIVND, per germline (reference sequence).

This chain connects TRBV28 to TRBJ2-7, with no clear D. Germline CDR1 MDHEN, CDR2 SYDVKM. This CDR3 contains 13 residues. Trimming cost V 5 bases and J 2 bases, with 10 bases left between them. The CDR3 DNA reads TGTGCCAGCAGTCGAGTCGATACCTACGAGCAGTACTTC. Its protein is CASSRVDTYEQYF.

The rearrangement links TRBV10-2 to TRBJ1-1, with a weak D call TRBD1 (5 bases). The CDR3 consists of 15 residues. Germline CDR1 WSHSY, CDR2 SAAADI. V lost 9 bases and J lost 3, with 20 bases in between. The CDR3 DNA follows: TGCGCCAGTTTAGGAGGGGAGCTTTCGGACACTGAAGCTTTCTTT. Protein product: CASLGGELSDTEAFF.

This chain uses TRBV25-1 with TRBJ2-7; 9 bases are shared with TRBD2. The CDR3 length is 14 residues. V was clipped by 7 bases and J by 0 bases; unmatched bases: 4. Germline V gives CDR1 MGHDK, CDR2 SYGVNS. The CDR3 protein is CASMAGGSSYEQYF. In nucleotides, the CDR3 is TGTGCCAGCATGGCGGGAGGGAGCTCCTACGAGCAGTACTTC.

V and J are TRBV30 and TRBJ1-1; a possible D gene is TRBD1 (6 bases). The CDR3 covers 11 residues. Germline V gives CDR1 GTSNPN, CDR2 SVGIG (reference sequence). V dropped 5 bases and J dropped 11 bases, with 15 bases sitting between them. CDR3 DNA: TGTGCCTGGGGTAACAGGGTAAAGGCTTTCTTT. Protein sequence: CAWGNRVKAFF.

The chain is built from TRBV19 and TRBJ1-2; D gene uncertain. V lost 9 bases and J 0 bases, leaving 20 bases between the germline ends. The CDR3 sequence is 16 residues long. Germline V gene sequence: CDR1 LNHDA, CDR2 SQIVND (reference sequence). The CDR3 region has the DNA TGTGCCAGCGCAAACAGCCTGCTCATTTCTAACTATGGCTACACCTTC. Its protein is CASANSLLISNYGYTF.

This chain uses TRBV2 with TRBJ1-2; 7 nucleotides align to TRBD1. The length of the CDR3 is 14 residues. The germline CDR1 and CDR2 sequences are SNHLY and FYNNEI. V lost 5 bases to trimming and J lost 4 bases; unmatched junction nucleotides: 7. The chain's CDR3 is CASSREGAGYGYTF. The CDR3 bases are TGTGCCAGCAGTCGAGAGGGGGCCGGCTATGGCTACACCTTC.

This clone showed up just a few times. The rearrangement uses TRBV2 and TRBJ2-5; D possibly corresponds to TRBD1 (6 bases). The germline V and J ends were trimmed by 3 bases and 1 base, with 18 bases remaining between them. In germline, CDR1 is SNHLY, CDR2 FYNNEI. This CDR3 is built from 17 residues. In nucleotides, the CDR3 is TGTGCCAGCAGTGATTTTTCGGGACATCCCGTCCAAGAGACCCAGTACTTC. Its protein is CASSDFSGHPVQETQYF.

The J gene is TRBJ2-7, the V gene TRBV27, with no clear D. This CDR3 has 14 residues. V lost 0 bases to trimming and J lost 4 bases, with 10 bases between them. Germline CDR1 MNHEY, CDR2 SMNVEV (reference sequence). This CDR3 is CASSLSHSTYEQYF. As DNA, the CDR3 is TGTGCCAGCAGTTTATCTCATTCGACATACGAGCAGTACTTC.

J is TRBJ1-1 and V is TRBV11-2; D possibly corresponds to TRBD1 (5 bases). V lost 0 bases, J lost 6 bases, and 11 bases lay in between. This CDR3 is built from 14 residues. Germline loops: CDR1 SGHAT, CDR2 FQNNGV. CDR3 nucleotide sequence: TGTGCCAGCAGCTTAGATTTGGGGCGGTCTGAAGCTTTCTTT. The encoded protein is CASSLDLGRSEAFF.

The chain is built from TRBV4-2 and TRBJ2-5; TRBD2 matches 10 bases. The CDR3 totals 16 residues. The V gene's germline CDR1 is LGHNA and CDR2 YNFKEQ. V shed 4 bases, J shed 1 base, and the junction held 6 bases outside the gene matches. CDR3 region: CASSLAAGGTQETQYF. The CDR3 DNA is TGTGCCAGCAGCCTAGCAGCGGGAGGGACCCAAGAGACCCAGTACTTC.

Comment on this clone: This same CDR3 is encoded by further DNA sequences in the sample. The genes are TRBV20-1 and TRBJ2-7; D perhaps matches TRBD2 (6 bases). The CDR3 contains 11 residues. Germline V lookup: CDR1 DFQATT, CDR2 SNEGSKA (reference sequence). V dropped 6 bases and J dropped 2 bases, with 8 bases sitting between them. The CDR3 DNA reads TGCAGTGCGAGGAGGGCCTACGAGCAGTACTTC. Translating it yields CSARRAYEQYF.

The rearrangement uses TRBV7-9 and TRBJ2-3; TRBD2 is a possible D gene (5 bases). The V end was cut by 5 bases, the J end by 3 bases, with 18 bases between. The CDR3 sequence is 16 residues long. CDR1 is SEHNR, CDR2 FQNEAQ, per germline (reference sequence). In DNA form, the CDR3 reads TGTGCCAGCAGCCTCGGGGTAGCTCAAAGTACAGATACGCAGTATTTT. Amino acids: CASSLGVAQSTDTQYF.